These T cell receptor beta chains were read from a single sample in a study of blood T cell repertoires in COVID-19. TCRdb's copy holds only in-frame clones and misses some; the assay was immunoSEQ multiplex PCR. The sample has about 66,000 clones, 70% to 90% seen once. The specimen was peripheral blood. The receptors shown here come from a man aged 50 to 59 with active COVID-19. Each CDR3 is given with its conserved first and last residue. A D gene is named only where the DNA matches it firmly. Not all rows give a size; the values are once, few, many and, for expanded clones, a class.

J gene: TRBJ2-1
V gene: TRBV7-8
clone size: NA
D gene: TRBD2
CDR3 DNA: TGTGCCCCCCACGGGCTAGCGGAGGAGAATGAGCAGTTCTTC
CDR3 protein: CAPHGLAEENEQFF

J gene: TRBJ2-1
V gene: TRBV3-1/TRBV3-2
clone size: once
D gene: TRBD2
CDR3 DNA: TGTGCCAGCAGCCACAGCGGGAGAGCCCACAATGAGCAGTTCTTC
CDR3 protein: CASSHSGRAHNEQFF

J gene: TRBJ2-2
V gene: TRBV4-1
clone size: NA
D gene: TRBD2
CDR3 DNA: TGCGCCAGCAGCCAAGTACTATCGGGGAGGGGAAGAACAAGGGGGAACACCGGGGAGCTGTTTTTT
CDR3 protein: CASSQVLSGRGRTRGNTGELFF

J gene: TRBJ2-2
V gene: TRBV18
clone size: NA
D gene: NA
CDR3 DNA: TGTGCCAGCTCACTGGACACCACCGGGGAGCTGTTTTTT
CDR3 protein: CASSLDTTGELFF

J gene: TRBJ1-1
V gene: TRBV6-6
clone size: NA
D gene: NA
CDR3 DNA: TGTGCCAGCAGTTACCCGGAGGGGGGGACGAACACTGAAGCTTTCTTT
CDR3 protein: CASSYPEGGTNTEAFF

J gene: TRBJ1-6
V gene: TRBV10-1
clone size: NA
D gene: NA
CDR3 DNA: TGCGCCAGCAGTGCGGAGATGGGTTCACCCCTCCACTTT
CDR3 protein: CASSAEMGSPLHF

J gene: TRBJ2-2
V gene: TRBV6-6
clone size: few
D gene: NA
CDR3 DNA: TGTGCCAGCAGTCAGGACTGGAACACCGGGGAGCTGTTTTTT
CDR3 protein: CASSQDWNTGELFF

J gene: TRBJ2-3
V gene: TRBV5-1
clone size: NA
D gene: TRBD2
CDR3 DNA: TGCGCCAGCAGCAGACATAGCGGGGGGGCGGCAGATACGCAGTATTTT
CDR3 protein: CASSRHSGGAADTQYF

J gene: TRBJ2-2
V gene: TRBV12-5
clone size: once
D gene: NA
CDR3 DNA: TGTGCTAGTGGCACTATGAACACCGGGGAGCTGTTTTTT
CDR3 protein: CASGTMNTGELFF

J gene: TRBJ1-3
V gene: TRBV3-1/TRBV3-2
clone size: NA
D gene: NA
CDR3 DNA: TGTGCCAGCAGCCAAGTTCACTCGGGACTCTCACTATCCGGAAACACCATATATTTT
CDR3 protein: CASSQVHSGLSLSGNTIYF

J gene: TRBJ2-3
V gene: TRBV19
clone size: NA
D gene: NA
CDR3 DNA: TGTGCCAGTAGTATAGATTCCGGGAGCACAGATACGCAGTATTTT
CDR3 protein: CASSIDSGSTDTQYF

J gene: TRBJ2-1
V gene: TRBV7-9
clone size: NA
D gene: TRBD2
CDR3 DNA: TGTGCCAGCAGCGAAAGTGGGCTAGCGGCCTACAATGAGCAGTTCTTC
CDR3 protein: CASSESGLAAYNEQFF

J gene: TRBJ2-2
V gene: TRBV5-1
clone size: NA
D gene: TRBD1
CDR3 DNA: TGCGCCAGCAGCGCCGACAGGGAGTCCGGGGAGCTGTTTTTT
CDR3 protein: CASSADRESGELFF

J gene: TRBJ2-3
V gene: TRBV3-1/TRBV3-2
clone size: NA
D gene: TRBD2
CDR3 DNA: TGTGCCAGCAGTCGTAGCGGGGGGACAGATACGCAGTATTTT
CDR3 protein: CASSRSGGTDTQYF

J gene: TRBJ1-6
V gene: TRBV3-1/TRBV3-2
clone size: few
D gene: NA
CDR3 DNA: TGTGCCAGCAGCCTACAGGGTTCACCCCTCCACTTT
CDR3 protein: CASSLQGSPLHF

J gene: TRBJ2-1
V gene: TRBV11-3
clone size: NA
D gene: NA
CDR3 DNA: TGTGCCAGCAGCGCTGGACAGCTCTATTCCTACAATGAGCAGTTCTTC
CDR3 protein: CASSAGQLYSYNEQFF

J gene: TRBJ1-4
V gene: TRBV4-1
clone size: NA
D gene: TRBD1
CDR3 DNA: TGCGCCAGCAGCCAAGATCCCCCCGGACAGGGAAATGAAAAACTGTTTTTT
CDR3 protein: CASSQDPPGQGNEKLFF

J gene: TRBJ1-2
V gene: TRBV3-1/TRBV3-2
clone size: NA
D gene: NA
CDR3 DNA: TGTGCCAGCAGCCGAACCATACAGGAAAACTATGGCTACACCTTC
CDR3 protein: CASSRTIQENYGYTF

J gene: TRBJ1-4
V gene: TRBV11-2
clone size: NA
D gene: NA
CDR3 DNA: TGTGCCAGCAGCCAGGGTGGGGCTGAAAAACTGTTTTTT
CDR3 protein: CASSQGGAEKLFF

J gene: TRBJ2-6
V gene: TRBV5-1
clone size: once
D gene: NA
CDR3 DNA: TGCGCCAGCAGCCGGGACATATCCGGGGCCAACGTCCTGACTTTC
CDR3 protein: CASSRDISGANVLTF

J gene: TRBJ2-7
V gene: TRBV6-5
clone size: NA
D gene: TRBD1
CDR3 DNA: TGTGCCAGCAGCCGGGACAGGGTTTACGAGCAGTACTTC
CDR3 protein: CASSRDRVYEQYF

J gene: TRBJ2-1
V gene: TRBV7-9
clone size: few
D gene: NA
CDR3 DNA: TGTGCCAGCAGCCCGGGGGGCAACAATGAGCAGTTCTTC
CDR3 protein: CASSPGGNNEQFF

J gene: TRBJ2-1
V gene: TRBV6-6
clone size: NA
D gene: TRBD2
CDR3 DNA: TGTGCCAGCAGTCTTCAGACTAGCACCTTATTCGATGAGCAGTTCTTC
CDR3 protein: CASSLQTSTLFDEQFF

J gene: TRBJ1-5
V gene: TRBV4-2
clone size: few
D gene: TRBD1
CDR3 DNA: TGTGCCAGCAGCCAGGGACAGATCAATCAGCCCCAGCATTTT
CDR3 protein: CASSQGQINQPQHF

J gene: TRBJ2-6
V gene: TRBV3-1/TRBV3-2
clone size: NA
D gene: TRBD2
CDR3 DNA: TGTGCCAGCAGCCAAGAGGGACTAGCGGTTCTCTCTGGGGCCAACGTCCTGACTTTC
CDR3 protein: CASSQEGLAVLSGANVLTF

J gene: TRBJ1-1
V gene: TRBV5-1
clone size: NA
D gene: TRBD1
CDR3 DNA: TGCGCCAGCAGCTTTTCGACAGGGATGAACACTGAAGCTTTCTTT
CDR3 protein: CASSFSTGMNTEAFF

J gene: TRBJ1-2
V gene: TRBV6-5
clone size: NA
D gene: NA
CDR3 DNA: TGTGCCAGCAGTCAAACGCGGGGACGCGGCTACACCTTC
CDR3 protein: CASSQTRGRGYTF

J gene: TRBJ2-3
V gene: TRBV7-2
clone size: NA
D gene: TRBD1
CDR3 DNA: TGTGCCAGCAGCTTAGGGGGACAGAGCACAGATACGCAGTATTTT
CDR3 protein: CASSLGGQSTDTQYF

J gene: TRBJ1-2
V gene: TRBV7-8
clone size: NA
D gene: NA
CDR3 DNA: TGTGCCAGCAGCTCGGGACATCTCTATGGCTACACCTTC
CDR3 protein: CASSSGHLYGYTF